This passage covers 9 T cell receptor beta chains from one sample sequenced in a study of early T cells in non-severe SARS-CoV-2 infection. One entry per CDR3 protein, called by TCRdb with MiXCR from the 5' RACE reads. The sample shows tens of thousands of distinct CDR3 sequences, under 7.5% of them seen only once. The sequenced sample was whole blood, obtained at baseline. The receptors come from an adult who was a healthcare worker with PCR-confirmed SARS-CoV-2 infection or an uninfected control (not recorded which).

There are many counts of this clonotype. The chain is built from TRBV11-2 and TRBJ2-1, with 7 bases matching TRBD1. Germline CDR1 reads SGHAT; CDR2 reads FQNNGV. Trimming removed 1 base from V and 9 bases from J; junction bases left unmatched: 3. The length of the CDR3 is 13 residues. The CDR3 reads CASSLGQGTEQFF. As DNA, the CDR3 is TGTGCCAGCAGCTTAGGACAGGGAACTGAGCAGTTCTTC. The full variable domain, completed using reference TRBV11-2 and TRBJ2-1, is EAGVAQSPRYKIIEKRQSVAFWCNPISGHATLYWYQQILGQGPKLLIQFQNNGVVDDSQLPKDRFSAERLKGVDSTLKIQPAKLEDSAVYLCASSLGQGTEQFFGPGTRLTVL.

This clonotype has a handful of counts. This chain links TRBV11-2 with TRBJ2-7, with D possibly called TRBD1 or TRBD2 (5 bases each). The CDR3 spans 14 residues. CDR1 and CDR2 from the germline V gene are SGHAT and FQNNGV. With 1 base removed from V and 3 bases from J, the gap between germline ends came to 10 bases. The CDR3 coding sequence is TGTGCCAGCAGCTTAGCCTGGGGGAACTACGAGCAGTACTTC. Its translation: CASSLAWGNYEQYF.

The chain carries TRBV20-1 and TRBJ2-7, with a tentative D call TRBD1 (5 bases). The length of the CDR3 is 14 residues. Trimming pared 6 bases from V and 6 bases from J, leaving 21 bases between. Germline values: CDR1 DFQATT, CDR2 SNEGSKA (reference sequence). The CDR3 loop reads CSAKGSGQNSEQYF. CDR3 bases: TGCAGTGCCAAAGGCTCAGGGCAAAATAGCGAGCAGTACTTC.

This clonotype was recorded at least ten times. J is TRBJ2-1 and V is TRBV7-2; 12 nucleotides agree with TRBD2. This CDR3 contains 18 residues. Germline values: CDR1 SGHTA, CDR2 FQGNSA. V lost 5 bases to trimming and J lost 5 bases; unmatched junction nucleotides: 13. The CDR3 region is CASSPRTRASGGDNEQFF. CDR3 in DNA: TGTGCCAGCAGCCCCCGAACGAGGGCTAGCGGGGGGGACAATGAGCAGTTCTTC.

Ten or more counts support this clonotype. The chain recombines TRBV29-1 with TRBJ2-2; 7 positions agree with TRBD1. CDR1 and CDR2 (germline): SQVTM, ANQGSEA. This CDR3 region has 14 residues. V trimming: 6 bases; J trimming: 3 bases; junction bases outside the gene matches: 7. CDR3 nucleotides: TGCAGCGTCGCCCGGACAGGTGACACCGGGGAGCTGTTTTTT. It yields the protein CSVARTGDTGELFF.

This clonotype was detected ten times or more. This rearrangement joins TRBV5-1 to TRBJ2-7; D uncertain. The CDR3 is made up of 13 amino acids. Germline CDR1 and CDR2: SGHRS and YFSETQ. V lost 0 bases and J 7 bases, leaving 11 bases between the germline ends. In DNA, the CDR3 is TGCGCCAGCAGCTTGGAGGCATCGAGGGAGCAGTACTTC. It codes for CASSLEASREQYF.

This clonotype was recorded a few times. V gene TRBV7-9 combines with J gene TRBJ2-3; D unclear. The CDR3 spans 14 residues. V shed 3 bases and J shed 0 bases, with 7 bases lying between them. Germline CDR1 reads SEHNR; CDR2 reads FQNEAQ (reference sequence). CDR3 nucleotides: TGTGCCAGCAGCTTTTACGGGAGCACAGATACGCAGTATTTT. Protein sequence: CASSFYGSTDTQYF.

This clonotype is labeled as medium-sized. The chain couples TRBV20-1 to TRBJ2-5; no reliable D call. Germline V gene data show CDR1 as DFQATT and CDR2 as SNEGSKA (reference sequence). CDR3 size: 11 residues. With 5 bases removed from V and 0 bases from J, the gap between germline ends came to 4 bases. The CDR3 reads CSAQYQETQYF. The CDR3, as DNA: TGCAGTGCTCAGTACCAAGAGACCCAGTACTTC.

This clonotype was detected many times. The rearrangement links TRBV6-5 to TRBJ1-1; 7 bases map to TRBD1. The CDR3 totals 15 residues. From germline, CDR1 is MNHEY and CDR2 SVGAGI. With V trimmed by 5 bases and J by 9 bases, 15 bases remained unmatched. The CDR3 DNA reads TGTGCCAGCAGTGGCCGGGACAGCCCCAACCAGAAAGCTTTCTTT. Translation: CASSGRDSPNQKAFF.